The 5 T cell receptor beta chains in this list originate from one sample, sequenced in a study of blood T cell repertoires in COVID-19. Assay: immunoSEQ multiplex PCR; the TCRdb copy retains only in-frame clones and omits some. This table holds about 220,000 clones, 80% to 90% found once. The specimen sequenced was peripheral blood. The receptors shown here come from a man aged 30-40 years who had recovered from COVID-19.

This clone was counted a single time. J is TRBJ2-7 and V is TRBV19; the D gene is possibly TRBD1 (6 bases). From germline, CDR1 is LNHDA and CDR2 SQIVND (reference sequence). V lost 2 bases and J 5 bases, leaving 16 bases between the germline ends. This CDR3 has 15 residues. The CDR3 spells CASSITSRGRDEQYF. The CDR3 DNA reads TGTGCCAGTAGTATAACGAGCAGGGGAAGGGACGAGCAGTACTTC.

This clone has a handful of counts. V gene TRBV5-1 combines with J gene TRBJ2-1; the D gene is possibly TRBD1 (6 bases). The ends were cut back, 3 bases at V and 10 bases at J, with 11 bases in the middle. CDR1 and CDR2 from the germline V gene are SGHRS and YFSETQ. The CDR3 runs 12 residues. The CDR3 region has the DNA TGCGCCAGCAGCTGGCAGGGGAAGGAGCAGTTCTTC. Its translation: CASSWQGKEQFF.

This clone was found a few times. The J gene is TRBJ2-7, the V gene TRBV5-6; no clear D gene. CDR3 length equals 14 residues. V lost 0 bases to trimming and J lost 6 bases, with 13 bases between them. Germline lookup yields CDR1 SGHDT and CDR2 YYEEEE. The CDR3 DNA is TGTGCCAGCAGCTTGGCCGACTTCACCCCCGAGCAGTACTTC. Residues: CASSLADFTPEQYF.

The chain has TRBV2 and TRBJ1-2, with D maybe TRBD1 (5 bases). Per the germline V gene, CDR1 is SNHLY and CDR2 is FYNNEI. There are 15 residues in the CDR3. V lost 9 bases to trimming and J lost 4 bases, with 21 bases between them. In DNA, the CDR3 is TGTGCCAGAAAACAGGTCGTCGGGCATTCCTATGGCTACACCTTC. This translates into CARKQVVGHSYGYTF. The full variable domain, in which reference TRBV2 and TRBJ1-2 provide the parts outside the CDR3, is EPEVTQTPSHQVTQMGQEVILRCVPISNHLYFYWYRQILGQKVEFLVSFYNNEISEKSEIFDDQFSVERPDGSNFTLKIRSTKLEDSAMYFCARKQVVGHSYGYTFGSGTRLTVV.

The chain uses TRBV15 and TRBJ1-5; tentatively, D is TRBD1 (5 bases). The CDR3 runs to 15 residues. V shed 1 base and J shed 3 bases, with 10 bases lying between them. Germline V CDR1 and CDR2: LNHNV, YYDKDF (reference sequence). CDR3 sequence reads: CATSRVGGTNQPQHF. The CDR3, as DNA: TGTGCCACCAGCAGAGTGGGGGGGACCAATCAGCCCCAGCATTTT.